This T cell receptor beta chain was obtained from a study of blood T cell repertoires in COVID-19. Germline CDR1 SNHLY, CDR2 FYNNEI. Deletions cut 7 bases from V and 1 base from J, with 10 bases between. The CDR3 contains 13 residues. Original processing notes: Amplification from reference gene primers served as the basis for estimated nucleated cell counts. Sequenced by immunoSEQ multiplex PCR; TCRdb stores in-frame clones only, minus some. From that table come the V and J calls and clone size; the DNA was used to work out D and trimming. The sample consists of around 70,000 clones, under 85% of them appearing once.

The sequencing sample was made of peripheral blood. The sequence was collected from a woman aged 50 to 65 with acute or convalescent COVID-19. The chain carries TRBV2 and TRBJ1-1; TRBD1 is a possible D gene (5 bases). The CDR3 sequence is CASKRQPNTEAFF. The CDR3 coding sequence is TGTGCCAGCAAGAGACAGCCGAACACTGAAGCTTTCTTT.